This T cell receptor beta chain was observed in a study of cytomegalovirus exposure and HLA in healthy donors. This clone was observed a handful of times. Within the sample, other DNA sequences also encode this same CDR3. Assay used: immunoSEQ multiplex PCR; TCRdb lists only in-frame clones, some missing. The repertoire holds over 150,000 clones, roughly 86% seen once, with 2.1% in the top ten. Trimming left V 2 bases short and J 3 bases short, with 7 bases between. Germline CDR1 reads KGHSH; CDR2 reads LQKENI. The CDR3 is made up of 13 amino acids. This clonotype was sampled from a human donor in good health. Source material: PBMCs. The chain couples TRBV18 to TRBJ1-2; no clear D. The chain's CDR3 is CASSPTGDYGYTF. In DNA form, the CDR3 reads TGTGCCAGCTCACCAACCGGGGACTATGGCTACACCTTC.